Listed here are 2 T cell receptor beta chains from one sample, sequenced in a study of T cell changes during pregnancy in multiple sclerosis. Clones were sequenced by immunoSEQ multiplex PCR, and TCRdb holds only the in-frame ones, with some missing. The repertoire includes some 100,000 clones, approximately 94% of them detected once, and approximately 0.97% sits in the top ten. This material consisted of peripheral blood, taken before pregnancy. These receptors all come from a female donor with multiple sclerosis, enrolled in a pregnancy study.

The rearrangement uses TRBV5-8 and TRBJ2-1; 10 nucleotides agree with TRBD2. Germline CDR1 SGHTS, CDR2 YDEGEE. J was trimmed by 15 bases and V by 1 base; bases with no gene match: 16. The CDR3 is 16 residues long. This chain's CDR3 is CASSLRLAGALPPAFF. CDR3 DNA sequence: TGTGCCAGCAGCTTGAGGCTAGCGGGAGCCCTACCTCCTGCGTTCTTC.

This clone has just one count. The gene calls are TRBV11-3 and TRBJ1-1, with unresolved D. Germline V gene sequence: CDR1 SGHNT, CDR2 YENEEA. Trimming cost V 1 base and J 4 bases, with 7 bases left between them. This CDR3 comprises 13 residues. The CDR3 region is CASSLGRGTEAFF. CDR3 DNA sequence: TGTGCCAGCAGCTTAGGACGGGGCACTGAAGCTTTCTTT.